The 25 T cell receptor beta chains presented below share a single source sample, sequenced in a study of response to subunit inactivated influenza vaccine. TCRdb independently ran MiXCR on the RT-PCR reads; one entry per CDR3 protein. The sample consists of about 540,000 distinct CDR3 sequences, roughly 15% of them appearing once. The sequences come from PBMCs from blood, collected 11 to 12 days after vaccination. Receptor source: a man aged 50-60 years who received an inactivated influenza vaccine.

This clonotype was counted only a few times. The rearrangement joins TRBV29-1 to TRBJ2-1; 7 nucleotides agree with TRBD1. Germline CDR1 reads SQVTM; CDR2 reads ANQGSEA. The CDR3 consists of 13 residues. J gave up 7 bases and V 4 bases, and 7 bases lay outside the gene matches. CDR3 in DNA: TGCAGCGTTGCGGGACAGCTAAGTAATGAGCAGTTCTTC. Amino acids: CSVAGQLSNEQFF.

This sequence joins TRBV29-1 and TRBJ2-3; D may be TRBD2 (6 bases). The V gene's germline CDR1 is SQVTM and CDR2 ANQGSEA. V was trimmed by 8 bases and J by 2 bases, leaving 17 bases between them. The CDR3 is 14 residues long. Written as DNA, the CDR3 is TGCAGCTACGCCCTAGCGAGCCTCACAGATACGCAGTATTTT. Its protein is CSYALASLTDTQYF.

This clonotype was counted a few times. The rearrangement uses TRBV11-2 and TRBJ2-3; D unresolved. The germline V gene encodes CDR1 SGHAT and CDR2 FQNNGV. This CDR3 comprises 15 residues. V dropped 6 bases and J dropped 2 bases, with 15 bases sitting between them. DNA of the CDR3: TGTGCCAGCAGTCAGCCGGGCCAGGCCACAGATACGCAGTATTTT. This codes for CASSQPGQATDTQYF.

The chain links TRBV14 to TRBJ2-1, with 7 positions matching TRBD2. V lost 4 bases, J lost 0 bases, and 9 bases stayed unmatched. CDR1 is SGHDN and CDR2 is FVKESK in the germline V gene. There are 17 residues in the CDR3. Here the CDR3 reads CASSPYRLAGSYNEQFF. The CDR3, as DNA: TGTGCCAGCAGCCCTTACAGACTAGCCGGCTCCTACAATGAGCAGTTCTTC.

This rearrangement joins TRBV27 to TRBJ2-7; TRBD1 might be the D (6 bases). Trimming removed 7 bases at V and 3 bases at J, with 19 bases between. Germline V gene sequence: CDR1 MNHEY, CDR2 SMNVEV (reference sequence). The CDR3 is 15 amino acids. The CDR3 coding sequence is TGTGCCAGCACCCCCAGTCCCAGGGGTTACTACGAGCAGTACTTC. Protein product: CASTPSPRGYYEQYF.

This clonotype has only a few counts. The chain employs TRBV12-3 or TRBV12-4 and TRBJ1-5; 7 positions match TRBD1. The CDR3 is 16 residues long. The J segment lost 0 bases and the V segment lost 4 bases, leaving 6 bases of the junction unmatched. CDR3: CASSSLQGFSNQPQHF. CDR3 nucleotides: TGTGCCAGCAGTTCGTTACAGGGGTTTAGCAATCAGCCCCAGCATTTT.

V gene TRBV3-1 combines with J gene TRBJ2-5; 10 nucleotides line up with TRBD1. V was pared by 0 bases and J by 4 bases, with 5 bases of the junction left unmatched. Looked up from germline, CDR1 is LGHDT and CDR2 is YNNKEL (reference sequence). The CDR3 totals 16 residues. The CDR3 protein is CASSQEKTGGRETQYF. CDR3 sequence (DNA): TGTGCCAGCAGCCAAGAAAAGACAGGGGGCCGAGAGACCCAGTACTTC.

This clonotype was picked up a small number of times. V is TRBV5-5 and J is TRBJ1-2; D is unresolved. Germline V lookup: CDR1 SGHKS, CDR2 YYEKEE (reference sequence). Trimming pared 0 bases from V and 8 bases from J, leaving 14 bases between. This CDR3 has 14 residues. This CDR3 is CASSLEISISGYTF. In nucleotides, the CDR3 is TGTGCCAGCAGCTTGGAAATAAGTATCTCGGGCTACACCTTC.

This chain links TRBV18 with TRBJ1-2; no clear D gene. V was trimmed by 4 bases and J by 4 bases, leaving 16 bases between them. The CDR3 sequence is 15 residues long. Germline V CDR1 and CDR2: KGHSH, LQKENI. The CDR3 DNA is TGTGCCAGCTCACGAGATTGGAGTTCTCGCTATGGCTACACCTTC. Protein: CASSRDWSSRYGYTF.

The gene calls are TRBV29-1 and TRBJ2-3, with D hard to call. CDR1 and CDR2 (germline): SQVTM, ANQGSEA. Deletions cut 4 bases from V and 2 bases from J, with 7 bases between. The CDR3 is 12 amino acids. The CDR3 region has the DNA TGCAGCGTTGTTGGGTACACAGATACGCAGTATTTT. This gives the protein CSVVGYTDTQYF.

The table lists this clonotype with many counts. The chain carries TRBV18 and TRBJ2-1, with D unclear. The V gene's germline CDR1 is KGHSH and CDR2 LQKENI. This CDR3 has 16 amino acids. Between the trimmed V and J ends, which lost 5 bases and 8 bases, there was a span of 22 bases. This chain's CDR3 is CASSSEMVPRSDEQFF. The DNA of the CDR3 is TGTGCCAGCTCATCAGAGATGGTCCCCCGATCGGATGAGCAGTTCTTC.

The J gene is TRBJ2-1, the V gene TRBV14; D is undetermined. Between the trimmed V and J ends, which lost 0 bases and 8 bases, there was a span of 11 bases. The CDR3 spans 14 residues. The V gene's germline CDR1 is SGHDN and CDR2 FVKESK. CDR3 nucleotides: TGTGCCAGCAGCCAAGATATAGGGTTGGATGAGCAGTTCTTC. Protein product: CASSQDIGLDEQFF.

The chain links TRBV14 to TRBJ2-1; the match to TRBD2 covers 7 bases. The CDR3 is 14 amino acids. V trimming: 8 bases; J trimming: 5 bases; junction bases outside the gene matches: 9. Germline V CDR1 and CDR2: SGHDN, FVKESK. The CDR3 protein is CASPPVLADNEQFF. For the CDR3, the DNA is TGTGCCAGCCCCCCGGTTCTAGCGGACAATGAGCAGTTCTTC.

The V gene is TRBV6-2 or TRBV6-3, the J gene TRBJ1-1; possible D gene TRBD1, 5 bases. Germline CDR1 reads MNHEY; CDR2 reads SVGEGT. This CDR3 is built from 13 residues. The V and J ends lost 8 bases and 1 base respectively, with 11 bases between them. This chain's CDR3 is CASDGGENTEAFF. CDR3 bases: TGTGCCAGCGACGGGGGGGAGAACACTGAAGCTTTCTTT.

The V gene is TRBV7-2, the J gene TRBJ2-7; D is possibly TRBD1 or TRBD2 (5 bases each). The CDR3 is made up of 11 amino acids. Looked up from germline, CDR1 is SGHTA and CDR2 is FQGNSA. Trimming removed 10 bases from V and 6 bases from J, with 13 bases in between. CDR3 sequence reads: CATSFGGEQYF. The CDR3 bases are TGTGCCACGTCGTTTGGGGGCGAGCAGTACTTC.

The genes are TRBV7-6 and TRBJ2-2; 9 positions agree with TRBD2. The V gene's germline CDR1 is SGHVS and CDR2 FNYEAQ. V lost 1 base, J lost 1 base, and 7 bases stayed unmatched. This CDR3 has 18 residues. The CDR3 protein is CASSLVVAGEVNTGELFF. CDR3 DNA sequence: TGTGCCAGCAGCTTAGTAGTAGCGGGAGAGGTGAACACCGGGGAGCTGTTTTTT.

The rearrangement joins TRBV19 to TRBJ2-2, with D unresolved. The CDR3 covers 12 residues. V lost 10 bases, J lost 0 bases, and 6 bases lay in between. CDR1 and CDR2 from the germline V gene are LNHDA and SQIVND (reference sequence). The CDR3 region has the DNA TGTGCCACCGACACGAACACCGGGGAGCTGTTTTTT. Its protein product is CATDTNTGELFF.

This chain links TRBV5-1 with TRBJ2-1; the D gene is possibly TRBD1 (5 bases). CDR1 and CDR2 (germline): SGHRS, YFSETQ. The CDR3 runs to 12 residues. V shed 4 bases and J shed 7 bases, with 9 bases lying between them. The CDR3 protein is CASSQTANEQFF. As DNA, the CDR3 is TGCGCCAGCAGCCAGACAGCGAATGAGCAGTTCTTC.

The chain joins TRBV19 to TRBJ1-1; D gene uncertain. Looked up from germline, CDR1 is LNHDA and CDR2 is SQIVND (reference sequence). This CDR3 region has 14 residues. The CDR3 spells CAVSGIKMNTEAFF. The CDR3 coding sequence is TGTGCGGTATCAGGCATTAAAATGAACACTGAAGCTTTCTTT.

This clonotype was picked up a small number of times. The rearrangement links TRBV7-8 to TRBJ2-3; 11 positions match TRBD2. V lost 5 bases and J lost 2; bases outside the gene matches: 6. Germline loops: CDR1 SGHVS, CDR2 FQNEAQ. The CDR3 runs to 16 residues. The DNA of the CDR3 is TGTGCCAGCAGCGTACTAGCGGGGGCCTTCACAGATACGCAGTATTTT. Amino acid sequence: CASSVLAGAFTDTQYF.

CDR3: CSARFTSGYEQYF. In DNA form, the CDR3 reads TGCAGTGCTAGGTTCACTAGCGGTTACGAGCAGTACTTC. This chain links TRBV20-1 with TRBJ2-7; 8 nucleotides align to TRBD2. Germline CDR1 and CDR2: DFQATT and SNEGSKA (reference sequence). This CDR3 is 13 amino acids long. The ends lost 3 bases at V and 4 bases at J; junction bases unmatched: 5.

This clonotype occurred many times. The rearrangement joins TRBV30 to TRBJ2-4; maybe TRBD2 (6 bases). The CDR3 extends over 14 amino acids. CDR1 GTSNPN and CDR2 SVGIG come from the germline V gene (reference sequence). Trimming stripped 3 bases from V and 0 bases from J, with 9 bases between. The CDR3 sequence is CAWSGTLAKNIQYF. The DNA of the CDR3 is TGTGCCTGGAGCGGGACTTTAGCCAAAAACATTCAGTACTTC.

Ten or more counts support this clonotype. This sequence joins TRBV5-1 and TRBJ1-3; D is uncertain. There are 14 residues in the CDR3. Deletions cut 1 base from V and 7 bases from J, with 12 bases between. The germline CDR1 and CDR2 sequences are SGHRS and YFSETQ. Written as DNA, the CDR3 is TGCGCCAGCAGCTTGACCTTCCTTGCTAACACCATATATTTT. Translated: CASSLTFLANTIYF.

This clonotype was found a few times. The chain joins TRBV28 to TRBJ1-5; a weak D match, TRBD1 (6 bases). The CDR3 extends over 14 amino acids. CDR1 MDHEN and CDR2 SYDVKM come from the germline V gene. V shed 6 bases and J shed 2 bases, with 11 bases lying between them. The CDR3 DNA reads TGTGCCAGCAGGCAACGACAGGGCAATCAGCCCCAGCATTTT. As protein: CASRQRQGNQPQHF.

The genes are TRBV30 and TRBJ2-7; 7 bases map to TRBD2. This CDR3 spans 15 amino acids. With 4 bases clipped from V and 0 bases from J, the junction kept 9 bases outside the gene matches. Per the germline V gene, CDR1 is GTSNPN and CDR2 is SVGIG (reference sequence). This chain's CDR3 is CAWTSNGGISYEQYF. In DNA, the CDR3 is TGTGCCTGGACCTCGAACGGGGGGATCTCCTACGAGCAGTACTTC.